What follows are 3 T cell receptor beta chains derived from one specimen sequenced in a study of T cell responses to AZD1222 COVID-19 vaccine. Profiled with immunoSEQ multiplex PCR; TCRdb holds only in-frame clones, not every one. The sample carries roughly 100,000 clones, 85% to 90% recorded once. This specimen was peripheral blood, taken on day 0 of AZD1222 vaccination. The receptors come from an adult in good health.

The chain combines TRBV7-2 with TRBJ2-7; weak D call: TRBD1 (6 bases). V was clipped by 0 bases and J by 7 bases, with 7 bases between them. The CDR3 has 12 residues. Germline V gene sequence: CDR1 SGHTA, CDR2 FQGNSA. The chain's CDR3 is CASSLAQGEQYF. The CDR3 DNA follows: TGTGCCAGCAGCTTAGCCCAGGGGGAGCAGTACTTC.

The rearrangement links TRBV7-8 to TRBJ2-7, with 8 bases aligning to TRBD2. Germline CDR1 is SGHVS and CDR2 is FQNEAQ. V lost 4 bases, J lost 3 bases, and 8 bases stayed unmatched. This CDR3 is built from 15 residues. The CDR3 is CASSSPAGGDYEQYF. The CDR3 DNA follows: TGTGCCAGCAGCTCCCCGGCGGGAGGTGACTACGAGCAGTACTTC.

There are a few counts of this clone. V and J are TRBV6-5 and TRBJ1-6, with D possibly TRBD1 on 5 matching bases. V gave up 10 bases and J gave up 6 bases, with 16 bases separating them. Germline V lookup: CDR1 MNHEY, CDR2 SVGAGI. The CDR3 runs to 14 residues. CDR3 DNA sequence: TGTGCCACCCTCAAGGGCGGGGGTAATTCACCCCTCCACTTT. Its translation is CATLKGGGNSPLHF.